Shown below are 4 T cell receptor beta chains from a single sample sequenced in a study of tumor-infiltrating lymphocytes in localized non-small cell lung cancer. Produced via immunoSEQ multiplex PCR; TCRdb's table is partial and in-frame only. The sample shows about 24,000 clones, roughly two thirds of them seen only once. The source material was lung tumor tissue. These receptors were taken from a human donor with non-small cell lung cancer.

The chain carries TRBV1 and TRBJ2-3; TRBD2, as called in the table, went unchecked against the DNA. TRBV1 is flagged as a pseudogene. CDR3 size: 14 residues. The chain's CDR3 is CTSSQDRRHGTQYF. CDR3 DNA sequence: TGCACCAGCAGCCAAGATAGGAGGCATGGTACGCAGTATTTT.

This rearrangement joins TRBV5-1 to TRBJ2-3; 15 bases match TRBD2. The germline gives CDR1 SGHRS, CDR2 YFSETQ. CDR3 length: 17 residues. The V gene end was trimmed by 0 bases and the J gene end by 5 bases; junction bases not matched to a gene: 4. The CDR3: CASSLGTSGRAVDTQYF. The CDR3 nucleotides read TGCGCCAGCAGCTTGGGGACTAGCGGGAGGGCAGTAGATACGCAGTATTTT.

This rearrangement joins TRBV5-1 to TRBJ2-3, with D tentatively TRBD2 (6 bases). The ends were cut back, 3 bases at V and 0 bases at J, with 17 bases in the middle. Germline V CDR1 and CDR2: SGHRS, YFSETQ. This CDR3 contains 17 residues. The CDR3 nucleotides are TGCGCCAGCAGCTCCTCGGCCCTAGCGTCTAGCACAGATACGCAGTATTTT. Encoded protein: CASSSSALASSTDTQYF.

In its sample, this clone was seen a few times. V usage is TRBV18 and J usage is TRBJ1-1; D is perhaps TRBD1 (6 bases). This CDR3 is built from 13 residues. With 3 bases removed from V and 4 bases from J, the gap between germline ends came to 9 bases. CDR1 and CDR2 from the germline V gene are KGHSH and LQKENI. This chain's CDR3 is CASSPQGGTEAFF. As DNA, the CDR3 is TGTGCCAGCTCACCCCAAGGGGGCACTGAAGCTTTCTTT.